One and the same sample provided the 28 T cell receptor beta chains below, sequenced in a study of T cells in Graves' hyperthyroidism and ophthalmopathy. Authors of the study amplified TCR beta CDR3 regions from RNA transcripts. Carried out on the TCR CDR3, a first-round RT-PCR used the HTBI primer set. TCRdb re-analysed the multiplex PCR reads in MiXCR, keeping a single row per CDR3 protein. The sample contains around 420,000 distinct CDR3 sequences, approximately 15% of which appear only once. The specimen was blood. These receptors were obtained from a woman aged 18-29 years with Graves' hyperthyroidism.

This chain uses TRBV7-2 with TRBJ2-5; D gene unclear. Germline CDR1 is SGHTA and CDR2 is FQGNSA. Between the trimmed V and J ends, which lost 5 bases and 1 base, there was a span of 11 bases. This CDR3 comprises 14 residues. CDR3 DNA: TGTGCCAGCAGCCAACTCATAATCCAAGAGACCCAGTACTTC. Translating it yields CASSQLIIQETQYF.

This clonotype has only a few counts. The rearrangement uses TRBV5-6 and TRBJ2-2; 9 bases match TRBD1. J lost 3 bases, V lost 0 bases, and 3 bases had no gene match. Per germline, CDR1 SGHDT and CDR2 YYEEEE. The CDR3 length is 16 residues. The CDR3 region is CASSLVRTGDTGELFF. The CDR3 DNA reads TGTGCCAGCAGCTTGGTTAGGACAGGGGACACCGGGGAGCTGTTTTTT.

Turning to this clonotype: A much larger clone lies a single base off, so this may be a read error. The chain employs TRBV6-1 and TRBJ2-3, with 9 nucleotides matching TRBD1. With V trimmed by 7 bases and J by 6 bases, 14 bases remained unmatched. The germline V gene has CDR1 MNHNS and CDR2 SASEGT. The CDR3 loop spans 16 amino acids. Here the CDR3 reads CASIRLTGQGMDTQYF. The CDR3 nucleotides are TGTGCCAGCATCCGATTAACGGGACAGGGAATGGATACGCAGTATTTT.

This clonotype appeared many times. The V call is TRBV7-6, the J call TRBJ2-5, with 14 bases matching TRBD2. The CDR3 has 15 residues. Germline CDR1 is SGHVS and CDR2 is FNYEAQ. Trimming removed 4 bases from V and 6 bases from J; junction bases left unmatched: 4. Here the CDR3 reads CASSYRLAGGKTQYF. CDR3 nucleotide sequence: TGTGCCAGCAGCTACCGACTAGCGGGGGGGAAGACCCAGTACTTC.

V is TRBV9 and J is TRBJ1-5, with D possibly TRBD1 on 5 matching bases. Germline CDR1 is SGDLS and CDR2 is YYNGEE. Trimming pared 3 bases from V and 2 bases from J, leaving 12 bases between. This CDR3 has 15 amino acids. The CDR3 coding sequence is TGTGCCAGCAGCGCCGCGGGGCAGGGCAATCAGCCCCAGCATTTT. This translates into CASSAAGQGNQPQHF.

Many counts were recorded for this clonotype. The rearrangement uses TRBV12-3 or TRBV12-4 and TRBJ2-3, with unresolved D. The CDR3 spans 12 residues. With 6 bases removed from V and 11 bases from J, the gap between germline ends came to 15 bases. Here the CDR3 reads CASSPSRLGQYF. The DNA for the CDR3 is TGTGCCAGCAGCCCTTCCAGATTGGGGCAGTATTTT.

This clonotype was recorded many times. V and J are TRBV11-3 and TRBJ2-1; D is perhaps TRBD2 (6 bases). CDR1 and CDR2 (germline): SGHNT, YENEEA. V lost 5 bases, J lost 1 base, and 12 bases lay in between. The CDR3 is 15 amino acids. This chain's CDR3 is CASSGDGRSYNEQFF. CDR3 coding DNA: TGTGCCAGCAGCGGGGACGGGAGATCCTACAATGAGCAGTTCTTC.

In its sample, this clonotype was seen many times. The chain joins TRBV11-2 to TRBJ1-1; D is unclear. CDR3 size: 15 residues. Germline V gene data show CDR1 as SGHAT and CDR2 as FQNNGV. Trimming removed 4 bases from V and 5 bases from J, with 17 bases in between. For the CDR3, the DNA is TGTGCCAGCAGCTATCCGGGGAAGACGGGGACTGAAGCTTTCTTT. It translates to CASSYPGKTGTEAFF.

There are a few counts of this clonotype. The rearrangement joins TRBV6-2 or TRBV6-3 to TRBJ2-1; 13 positions agree with TRBD2. CDR3 size: 18 residues. The germline CDR1 and CDR2 sequences are MNHEY and SVGEGT. J was trimmed by 7 bases and V by 2 bases; bases with no gene match: 11. The CDR3 sequence is CASSYRPLAGGLRNEQFF. CDR3 coding DNA: TGTGCCAGCAGTTACCGTCCACTAGCGGGGGGGCTTAGGAATGAGCAGTTCTTC.

A word on this clonotype: Because the CDR3 is missing its conserved closing phenylalanine or tryptophan, this is likely a read error. The chain is built from TRBV19 and TRBJ1-1; the D is unclear. The CDR3 is 13 residues long. Per the germline V gene, CDR1 is LNHDA and CDR2 is SQIVND (reference sequence). Between the trimmed V and J ends, which lost 4 bases and 3 bases, there was a span of 9 bases. CDR3 sequence (DNA): TGTGCCAGTAGTAACGGGGTGGACACTGAAGCTTTCCTT. This encodes CASSNGVDTEAFL.

The V gene is TRBV28, the J gene TRBJ2-7; D possibly matches TRBD1 or TRBD2 (5 bases each). This CDR3 contains 15 residues. Germline V lookup: CDR1 MDHEN, CDR2 SYDVKM. V lost 8 bases and J lost 6, with 23 bases in between. CDR3 bases: TGTGCCAGCGGCCTTTGGGGGAACCTGAGTCCCGAGCAGTACTTC. The encoded protein is CASGLWGNLSPEQYF.

This clonotype was seen repeatedly, ten times or more. The rearrangement links TRBV7-6 to TRBJ2-3; 7 bases align to TRBD1. Germline V gene data show CDR1 as SGHVS and CDR2 as FNYEAQ. The CDR3 covers 15 residues. The V and J ends lost 5 bases and 3 bases, in that order; junction bases with no gene match: 8. The chain's CDR3 is CASSTRQGSTDTQYF. CDR3 sequence (DNA): TGTGCCAGCAGCACCCGACAGGGTTCGACAGATACGCAGTATTTT.

This clonotype showed up many times. The chain joins TRBV11-1 to TRBJ2-1; D gene unclear. Germline loops: CDR1 SGHAT, CDR2 FQDESV (reference sequence). CDR3 length: 13 amino acids. V lost 3 bases and J 8 bases, leaving 11 bases between the germline ends. Here the CDR3 DNA reads TGTGCCAGCAGCTTTTCAGTAGGGCATGAGCAGTTCTTC. As protein: CASSFSVGHEQFF.

This clonotype was counted between two and nine times. V is TRBV2 and J is TRBJ2-7; 14 nucleotides agree with TRBD2. CDR1 and CDR2 (germline): SNHLY, FYNNEI. V was clipped by 4 bases and J by 7 bases; unmatched bases: 6. This CDR3 contains 15 residues. The CDR3 DNA reads as TGTGCCAGCAGTGGACTAGCGGGGGGGCCCGGTGAGCAGTACTTC. Amino acids: CASSGLAGGPGEQYF.

This clonotype was found a few times. V and J are TRBV10-3 and TRBJ1-4; 8 bases agree with TRBD1. J was trimmed by 2 bases and V by 4 bases; bases with no gene match: 6. The CDR3 totals 16 residues. Germline V lookup: CDR1 ENHRY, CDR2 SYGVKD. CDR3 sequence: CAISAGQGVTNEKLFF. The CDR3 DNA follows: TGTGCCATCAGTGCCGGACAGGGAGTGACTAATGAAAAACTGTTTTTT.

This clonotype came up many times. The V call is TRBV7-9, the J call TRBJ2-1; 10 bases line up with TRBD1. The germline CDR1 and CDR2 sequences are SEHNR and FQNEAQ (reference sequence). The CDR3 consists of 15 residues. V shed 5 bases and J 6 bases; nucleotides not matched to a gene: 7. The CDR3 DNA reads TGTGCCAGCAGCCCTGGGGACAGGGGTTTCAATGAGCAGTTCTTC. Protein sequence: CASSPGDRGFNEQFF.

This clonotype was picked up a small number of times. The chain uses TRBV29-1 and TRBJ2-7, with 10 nucleotides matching TRBD1. V dropped 6 bases and J dropped 3; count of bases not matched to a gene: 23. CDR1 is SQVTM and CDR2 is ANQGSEA in the germline V gene. The CDR3 has 19 residues. The CDR3 spells CSVGDTDRGFRGGFYEQYF. CDR3 coding DNA: TGCAGCGTGGGTGATACGGACAGGGGGTTCCGAGGTGGATTCTACGAGCAGTACTTC.

The chain uses TRBV9 and TRBJ2-7; 16 bases agree with TRBD2. Losses at the gene ends were 4 bases for V and 6 bases for J; bases not matched to a gene: 10. Germline CDR1 SGDLS, CDR2 YYNGEE. The CDR3 is 17 amino acids. The CDR3 spells CASSPPGLAGGPFEQYF. The CDR3, as DNA: TGTGCCAGCAGCCCCCCGGGACTAGCGGGAGGGCCCTTCGAGCAGTACTTC.

This sequence joins TRBV27 and TRBJ2-7, with 13 bases fitting TRBD2. CDR1 MNHEY and CDR2 SMNVEV come from the germline V gene (reference sequence). The CDR3 loop spans 17 amino acids. With V trimmed by 6 bases and J by 6 bases, 14 bases remained unmatched. CDR3 DNA sequence: TGTGCCAGCAGCCGACTAGCGGGAGGACGGAGAGAACGCGAGCAGTACTTC. It is translated as CASSRLAGGRREREQYF.

This clonotype was found a few times. The chain carries TRBV9 and TRBJ2-7; 7 bases are shared with TRBD1. The ends lost 0 bases at V and 9 bases at J; junction bases unmatched: 6. This CDR3 has 13 residues. CDR1 and CDR2 (germline): SGDLS, YYNGEE. The chain's CDR3 is CASSVETGQMQYF. The CDR3 DNA follows: TGTGCCAGCAGCGTAGAGACAGGGCAAATGCAGTACTTC.

At least ten counts were recorded for this clonotype. The chain joins TRBV27 to TRBJ2-1, with 8 bases lining up with TRBD1. The CDR3 has 14 amino acids. From germline, CDR1 is MNHEY and CDR2 SMNVEV (reference sequence). With V trimmed by 6 bases and J by 4 bases, 5 bases remained unmatched. The CDR3 DNA follows: TGTGCCAGCAGAAAGGGACAGGCGTACAATGAGCAGTTCTTC. Its translation is CASRKGQAYNEQFF.

The chain combines TRBV9 with TRBJ2-3; TRBD2 agrees at 9 bases. CDR1 is SGDLS and CDR2 is YYNGEE in the germline V gene. The CDR3 loop spans 16 amino acids. Losses at the gene ends were 0 bases for V and 8 bases for J; bases not matched to a gene: 10. The CDR3: CASSVEAGGPQGTQYF. DNA of the CDR3: TGTGCCAGCAGCGTAGAGGCGGGAGGGCCCCAGGGTACGCAGTATTTT.

In the case of this clonotype: The junction shows a germline mismatch at one end, possibly a read error. The chain couples TRBV18 to TRBJ1-6, with TRBD1 as a possible D gene (5 bases). Germline V gene sequence: CDR1 KGHSH, CDR2 LQKENI. The CDR3 is made up of 17 amino acids. The CDR3 region has the DNA TGTGCCAGCTCACCTGGGCCCCGGGGGTTCTATGATTCACCCCTCCACTTT. Translated: CASSPGPRGFYDSPLHF.

The chain couples TRBV2 to TRBJ2-1; the match to TRBD2 covers 11 bases. This CDR3 has 18 residues. V lost 7 bases and J lost 6; bases outside the gene matches: 17. Germline V gives CDR1 SNHLY, CDR2 FYNNEI. The CDR3 loop reads CASINYDRVAGGPNEQFF. The DNA for the CDR3 is TGTGCCAGCATTAATTATGACAGGGTAGCGGGAGGGCCCAATGAGCAGTTCTTC.

The chain recombines TRBV19 with TRBJ2-1; D remains ambiguous. The CDR3 extends over 15 amino acids. The germline gives CDR1 LNHDA, CDR2 SQIVND (reference sequence). V was cut by 5 bases and J by 7 bases, with 18 bases left in between. The CDR3 loop is CASSQSDPRFNEQFF. The CDR3, as DNA: TGTGCCAGTAGTCAATCGGACCCGAGATTTAATGAGCAGTTCTTC.

The table lists this clonotype with many counts. The genes are TRBV18 and TRBJ1-1; D might be TRBD1 (5 bases). Germline CDR1 is KGHSH and CDR2 is LQKENI. V shed 1 base and J shed 7 bases, with 10 bases lying between them. The CDR3 has 13 residues. The CDR3 is CASSPLGTVEAFF. In nucleotides, the CDR3 is TGTGCCAGCTCACCACTCGGGACGGTTGAAGCTTTCTTT.

This clonotype was seen a handful of times. The rearrangement joins TRBV4-1 to TRBJ2-2; no clear D. Looked up from germline, CDR1 is MGHRA and CDR2 is YSYEKL. The CDR3 has 16 residues. V shed 3 bases and J shed 2 bases, with 13 bases lying between them. CDR3 in amino acids: CASSHLRAPNTGELFF. CDR3 DNA sequence: TGCGCCAGCAGCCACCTGAGAGCGCCTAACACCGGGGAGCTGTTTTTT.

The rearrangement joins TRBV20-1 to TRBJ2-1, with D possibly being TRBD1 (6 bases). The CDR3 is 14 residues long. CDR1 is DFQATT, CDR2 SNEGSKA, per germline (reference sequence). V lost 5 bases and J lost 6, with 17 bases in between. CDR3 DNA sequence: TGCAGTGCTCCGCCGGGACAACAAATCAATGAGCAGTTCTTC. This sequence encodes CSAPPGQQINEQFF.